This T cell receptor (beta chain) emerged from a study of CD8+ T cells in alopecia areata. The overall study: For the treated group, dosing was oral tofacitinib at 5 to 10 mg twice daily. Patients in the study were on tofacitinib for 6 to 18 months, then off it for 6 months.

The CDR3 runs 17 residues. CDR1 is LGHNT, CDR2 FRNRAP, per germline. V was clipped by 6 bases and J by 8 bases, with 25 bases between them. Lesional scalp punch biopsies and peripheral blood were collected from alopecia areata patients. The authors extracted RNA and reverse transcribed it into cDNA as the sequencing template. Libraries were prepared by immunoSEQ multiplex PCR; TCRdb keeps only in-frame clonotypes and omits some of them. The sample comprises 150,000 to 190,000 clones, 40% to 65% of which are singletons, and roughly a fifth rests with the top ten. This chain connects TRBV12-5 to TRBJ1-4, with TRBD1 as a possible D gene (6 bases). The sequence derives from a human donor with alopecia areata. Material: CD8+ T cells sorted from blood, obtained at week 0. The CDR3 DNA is TGTGCTAGTGGACACAAGGACAGTACGATCGTTAAGGAAAAACTGTTTTTT. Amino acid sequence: CASGHKDSTIVKEKLFF.